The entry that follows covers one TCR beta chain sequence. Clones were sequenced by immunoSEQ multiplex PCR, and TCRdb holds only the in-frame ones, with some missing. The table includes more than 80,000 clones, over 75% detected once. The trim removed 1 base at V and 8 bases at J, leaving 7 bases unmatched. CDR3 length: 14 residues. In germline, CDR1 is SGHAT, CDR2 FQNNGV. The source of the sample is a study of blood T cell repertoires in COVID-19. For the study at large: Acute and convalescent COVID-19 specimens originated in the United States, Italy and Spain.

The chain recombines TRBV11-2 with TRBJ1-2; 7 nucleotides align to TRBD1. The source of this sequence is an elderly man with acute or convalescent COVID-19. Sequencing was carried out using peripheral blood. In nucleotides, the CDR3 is TGTGCCAGCAGCTTAGGACAGGGATTCGGGGGCTACACCTTC. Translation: CASSLGQGFGGYTF.